The 28 T cell receptor beta chains below all came from one sample that was sequenced in a study of CXCR4 blockade with PD-1 therapy in pancreatic cancer. Sequencing was performed with immunoSEQ multiplex PCR; in TCRdb, only in-frame clones are kept and a portion is missing. The sample has about 4,800 clones; more than 45% are singletons. Sample: tumor tissue. The receptors were sampled from a human donor with pancreatic ductal adenocarcinoma.

The chain couples TRBV19 to TRBJ1-1, with a tentative D call TRBD1 (5 bases). The V end was cut by 7 bases, the J end by 7 bases, with 19 bases between. This CDR3 comprises 14 residues. The V gene's germline CDR1 is LNHDA and CDR2 SQIVND (reference sequence). CDR3 bases: TGTGCCAGTAACGGCAGACTTTTCCAGGGTGAAGCTTTCTTT. Its translation: CASNGRLFQGEAFF.

V gene TRBV19 combines with J gene TRBJ1-5; TRBD1 matches 9 bases. Germline V CDR1 and CDR2: LNHDA, SQIVND (reference sequence). V shed 7 bases and J 7 bases; nucleotides not matched to a gene: 8. This CDR3 spans 14 amino acids. For the CDR3, the DNA is TGTGCCAGTACCCGCGGGGACAGGGACCAGCCCCAGCATTTT. Protein sequence: CASTRGDRDQPQHF.

The chain is built from TRBV7-4 and TRBJ2-7; no clear D gene. V lost 1 base and J lost 0, with 16 bases in between. The CDR3 contains 17 residues. The germline V gene encodes CDR1 SGHVT and CDR2 SQSDAQ. Here the CDR3 reads CASSLGGDRPSSYEQYF. The CDR3 coding sequence is TGTGCCAGCAGCTTAGGGGGTGACCGACCTAGCTCCTACGAGCAGTACTTC.

The chain carries TRBV19 and TRBJ2-1; D is unclear. The V end lost 5 bases, the J end lost 0 bases, and 11 bases lay between the germline ends. This CDR3 is built from 15 residues. Germline V CDR1 and CDR2: LNHDA, SQIVND (reference sequence). CDR3 in DNA: TGTGCCAGTAGTGCTTGGGGAAGCTCCTACAATGAGCAGTTCTTC. Amino acid sequence: CASSAWGSSYNEQFF. The whole variable domain, remainder taken from reference TRBV19 and TRBJ2-1, is DGGITQSPKYLFRKEGQNVTLSCEQNLNHDAMYWYRQDPGQGLRLIYYSQIVNDFQKGDIAEGYSVSREKKESFPLTVTSAQKNPTAFYLCASSAWGSSYNEQFFGPGTRLTVL.

The chain has TRBV19 and TRBJ2-3, with 9 bases aligning to TRBD2. The germline V gene has CDR1 LNHDA and CDR2 SQIVND (reference sequence). The CDR3 runs to 16 residues. Unmatched junction bases numbered 8, after V lost 6 bases and J lost 1 base. CDR3 residues: CASRSLAGLGTDTQYF. The CDR3 nucleotides are TGTGCCAGTAGGTCCCTAGCGGGATTGGGCACAGATACGCAGTATTTT.

The rearrangement joins TRBV19 to TRBJ2-7; 11 bases agree with TRBD2. Germline CDR1 is LNHDA and CDR2 is SQIVND (reference sequence). V lost 9 bases, J lost 2 bases, and 15 bases stayed unmatched. This CDR3 region has 17 residues. The CDR3 nucleotides are TGTGCCAGACACCCCGGCGAACTAGCGGGAGCGACCTACGAGCAGTACTTC. Translation: CARHPGELAGATYEQYF.

The V and J genes are TRBV5-1 and TRBJ2-1; 8 bases are shared with TRBD2. Germline CDR1 SGHRS, CDR2 YFSETQ. There are 14 residues in the CDR3. V was clipped by 6 bases and J by 3 bases; unmatched bases: 5. CDR3 in DNA: TGCGCCAGCAAGCGGGAGATGGGCTACAATGAGCAGTTCTTC. Residues: CASKREMGYNEQFF.

The chain links TRBV11-3 to TRBJ2-7, with 10 bases lining up with TRBD2. The CDR3 has 15 amino acids. The V and J ends lost 5 bases and 0 bases, in that order; junction bases with no gene match: 4. Per germline, CDR1 SGHNT and CDR2 YENEEA. DNA for the CDR3: TGTGCCAGCAGCCGTACTAGCGGGAACTCCTACGAGCAGTACTTC. Translated, it gives CASSRTSGNSYEQYF.

This clone appeared a few times. The chain carries TRBV6-8 and TRBJ2-7; TRBD2 agrees at 7 bases. V was pared by 6 bases and J by 3 bases, with 8 bases of the junction left unmatched. Per the germline V gene, CDR1 is MNHGY and CDR2 is SAAAGT. The CDR3 is made up of 14 amino acids. The CDR3 sequence is CASSPTSPHYEQYF. In DNA form, the CDR3 reads TGTGCCAGCAGCCCGACTAGCCCTCACTACGAGCAGTACTTC.

The chain recombines TRBV5-8 with TRBJ1-3, with 9 bases fitting TRBD1. This CDR3 contains 15 residues. The junction had 4 bases not matched to a gene; V was cut back by 3 bases and J by 3 bases. The germline gives CDR1 SGHTS, CDR2 YDEGEE. CDR3 in amino acids: CASSSWDRDGNTIYF. In DNA form, the CDR3 reads TGTGCCAGCAGCTCATGGGACAGGGATGGAAACACCATATATTTT.

This clone was counted a few times. This rearrangement joins TRBV9 to TRBJ2-5; either TRBD1 or TRBD2 may supply D (7 bases each). The CDR3 extends over 17 amino acids. Trimming took off 3 bases at V and 0 bases at J, with 18 bases between the two ends. Germline V gives CDR1 SGDLS, CDR2 YYNGEE. The CDR3 reads CASSEGGGTSYQETQYF. CDR3 in DNA: TGTGCCAGCAGCGAGGGAGGGGGCACTTCGTACCAAGAGACCCAGTACTTC.

The CDR3 DNA sequence: TGTGCCAGCAGTTTTAAGTACGGAACTAGCACAGATACGCAGTATTTT. Its protein product is CASSFKYGTSTDTQYF. The rearrangement joins TRBV28 to TRBJ2-3, with D hard to call. The V end was cut by 3 bases, the J end by 0 bases, with 13 bases between. Germline-derived CDR1 and CDR2 are MDHEN and SYDVKM. The CDR3 has 16 amino acids.

The chain couples TRBV28 to TRBJ2-3, with D uncertain. CDR3 length: 13 residues. Per germline, CDR1 MDHEN and CDR2 SYDVKM. V was trimmed by 6 bases and J by 2 bases, leaving 9 bases between them. Here the CDR3 reads CASRLPYTDTQYF. Here the CDR3 DNA reads TGTGCCAGCAGACTCCCGTACACAGATACGCAGTATTTT. Variable domain in full (rest from reference TRBV28 and TRBJ2-3): DVKVTQSSRYLVKRTGEKVFLECVQDMDHENMFWYRQDPGLGLRLIYFSYDVKMKEKGDIPEGYSVSREKKERFSLILESASTNQTSMYLCASRLPYTDTQYFGPGTRLTVL.

This clone was counted only a few times. This chain connects TRBV6-8 to TRBJ2-5, with D tentatively TRBD2 (7 bases). V lost 6 bases and J 2 bases, leaving 22 bases between the germline ends. This CDR3 region has 17 residues. The germline V gene encodes CDR1 MNHGY and CDR2 SAAAGT. CDR3 bases: TGTGCCAGCAGGAAGGGGGGGACAACCGTACGGCAAGAGACCCAGTACTTC. This sequence encodes CASRKGGTTVRQETQYF.

The chain couples TRBV30 to TRBJ1-4; 8 bases match TRBD1. Germline V CDR1 and CDR2: GTSNPN, SVGIG (reference sequence). The CDR3 spans 14 residues. Unmatched junction bases numbered 9, after V lost 5 bases and J lost 7 bases. CDR3 in amino acids: CAWGRTGYTEKLFF. The CDR3 bases are TGTGCCTGGGGGAGGACAGGGTACACTGAAAAACTGTTTTTT.

The chain carries TRBV12-5 and TRBJ2-7, with D unresolved. V was trimmed by 5 bases and J by 3 bases, leaving 8 bases between them. This CDR3 comprises 12 residues. CDR1 and CDR2 from the germline V gene are LGHNT and FRNRAP. The CDR3 is CASGLDIYEQYF. The DNA of the CDR3 is TGTGCTAGTGGTCTCGACATCTACGAGCAGTACTTC.

The chain combines TRBV10-2 with TRBJ2-7; 14 bases map to TRBD2. The J segment lost 7 bases and the V segment lost 6 bases, leaving 8 bases of the junction unmatched. Germline V gene lookup returns CDR1 WSHSY and CDR2 SAAADI. The CDR3 runs to 15 residues. Written as DNA, the CDR3 is TGCGCCAGCAGACCGGGACTAGCGGGAGACGGGGAGCAGTACTTC. Amino acids: CASRPGLAGDGEQYF.

The chain uses TRBV9 and TRBJ1-2, with D perhaps matching TRBD1 (5 bases). The CDR3 has 13 residues. Germline CDR1 reads SGDLS; CDR2 reads YYNGEE. Trimming left V 6 bases short and J 6 bases short, with 15 bases between. CDR3 protein: CASILWGVDGYTF. The DNA of the CDR3 is TGTGCCAGCATTCTTTGGGGCGTCGATGGCTACACCTTC.

This clone came up a few times. V usage is TRBV6-8 and J usage is TRBJ2-5; unclear D gene. The CDR3 sequence is 12 residues long. Germline assignment: CDR1 MNHGY and CDR2 SAAAGT. V lost 5 bases to trimming and J lost 5 bases, with 9 bases between them. This chain's CDR3 is CASSELAETQYF. CDR3 bases: TGTGCCAGCAGTGAGCTTGCGGAGACCCAGTACTTC.

This chain connects TRBV4-1 to TRBJ2-1; D gene uncertain. Trimming took off 1 base at V and 7 bases at J, with 5 bases between the two ends. The CDR3 length is 12 residues. Germline CDR1 is MGHRA and CDR2 is YSYEKL. The CDR3 DNA reads as TGCGCCAGCAGCCAAGTGACAAATGAGCAGTTCTTC. Protein sequence: CASSQVTNEQFF.

The chain links TRBV9 to TRBJ2-1; D is possibly TRBD2 (8 bases). Trimming removed 0 bases at V and 7 bases at J, with 17 bases between. The CDR3 loop spans 16 amino acids. Germline CDR1 SGDLS, CDR2 YYNGEE. The CDR3 DNA reads as TGTGCCAGCAGCGTAGTAGGAGGGGGCGGGAGGAATGAGCAGTTCTTC. Protein: CASSVVGGGGRNEQFF.

V is TRBV18 and J is TRBJ2-3; D unresolved. The CDR3 has 12 residues. CDR1 and CDR2 (germline): KGHSH, LQKENI. V was cut by 3 bases and J by 2 bases, with 3 bases left in between. The CDR3 reads CASSPNTDTQYF. As DNA, the CDR3 is TGTGCCAGCTCACCCAACACAGATACGCAGTATTTT.

The chain couples TRBV5-1 to TRBJ2-2; 11 bases are a match to TRBD2. The CDR3 sequence is 16 residues long. Germline CDR1 is SGHRS and CDR2 is YFSETQ. V shed 4 bases and J 1 base; nucleotides not matched to a gene: 3. CDR3 DNA: TGCGCCAGCAGCGGGCTAGCGGGAGGGAACACCGGGGAGCTGTTTTTT. Translation gives CASSGLAGGNTGELFF.

This clone has a handful of counts. The V and J genes are TRBV15 and TRBJ2-3; D perhaps matches TRBD2 (5 bases). The CDR3 covers 15 residues. V gave up 0 bases and J gave up 1 base, with 8 bases separating them. Per germline, CDR1 LNHNV and CDR2 YYDKDF (reference sequence). CDR3 DNA: TGTGCCACCAGCAGAGAGAATAGCGGCACAGATACGCAGTATTTT. It codes for CATSRENSGTDTQYF.

The chain joins TRBV6-8 to TRBJ1-1, with TRBD1 as a possible D gene (6 bases). The CDR3 spans 13 residues. Germline loops: CDR1 MNHGY, CDR2 SAAAGT. V lost 6 bases to trimming and J lost 1 base, with 9 bases between them. For the CDR3, the DNA is TGTGCCAGCAGGGTGACAGGGAACACTGAAGCTTTCTTT. It codes for CASRVTGNTEAFF.

This chain connects TRBV15 to TRBJ2-3; 9 positions agree with TRBD1. Looked up from germline, CDR1 is LNHNV and CDR2 is YYDKDF (reference sequence). The CDR3 runs to 15 residues. V shed 5 bases and J 4 bases; nucleotides not matched to a gene: 7. The chain's CDR3 is CATSLGTGKADTQYF. CDR3 DNA sequence: TGTGCCACCAGCCTCGGGACAGGGAAAGCAGATACGCAGTATTTT.

Sample share makes this clone medium-sized. This sequence joins TRBV9 and TRBJ2-3; unclear D gene. Germline CDR1 is SGDLS and CDR2 is YYNGEE. This CDR3 is 12 amino acids long. The V and J ends lost 4 bases and 4 bases respectively, with 7 bases between them. CDR3 sequence: CASSSGADTQYF. CDR3 nucleotides: TGTGCCAGCAGCTCTGGAGCAGATACGCAGTATTTT.

The genes are TRBV19 and TRBJ2-7; possibly TRBD2 for D (6 bases). Deletions cut 1 base from V and 4 bases from J, with 8 bases between. This CDR3 has 13 residues. The germline gives CDR1 LNHDA, CDR2 SQIVND (reference sequence). The CDR3 here is CASSIGGRYEQYF. CDR3 coding DNA: TGTGCCAGTAGTATAGGGGGGAGGTACGAGCAGTACTTC. The full variable domain, rest sourced from reference TRBV19 and TRBJ2-7, is DGGITQSPKYLFRKEGQNVTLSCEQNLNHDAMYWYRQDPGQGLRLIYYSQIVNDFQKGDIAEGYSVSREKKESFPLTVTSAQKNPTAFYLCASSIGGRYEQYFGPGTRLTVT.